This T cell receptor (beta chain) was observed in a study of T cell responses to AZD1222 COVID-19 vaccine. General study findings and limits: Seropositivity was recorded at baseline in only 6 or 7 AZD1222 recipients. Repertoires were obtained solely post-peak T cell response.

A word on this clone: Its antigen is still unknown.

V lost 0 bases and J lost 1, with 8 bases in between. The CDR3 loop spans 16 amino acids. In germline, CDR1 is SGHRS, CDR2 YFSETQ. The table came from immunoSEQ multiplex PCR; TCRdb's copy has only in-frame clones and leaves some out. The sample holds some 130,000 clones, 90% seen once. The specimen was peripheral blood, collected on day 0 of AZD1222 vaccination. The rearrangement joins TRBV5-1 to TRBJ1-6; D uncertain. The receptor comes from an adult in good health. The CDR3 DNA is TGCGCCAGCAGCTTGGTGCCGGTATCCTATAATTCACCCCTCCACTTT. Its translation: CASSLVPVSYNSPLHF.